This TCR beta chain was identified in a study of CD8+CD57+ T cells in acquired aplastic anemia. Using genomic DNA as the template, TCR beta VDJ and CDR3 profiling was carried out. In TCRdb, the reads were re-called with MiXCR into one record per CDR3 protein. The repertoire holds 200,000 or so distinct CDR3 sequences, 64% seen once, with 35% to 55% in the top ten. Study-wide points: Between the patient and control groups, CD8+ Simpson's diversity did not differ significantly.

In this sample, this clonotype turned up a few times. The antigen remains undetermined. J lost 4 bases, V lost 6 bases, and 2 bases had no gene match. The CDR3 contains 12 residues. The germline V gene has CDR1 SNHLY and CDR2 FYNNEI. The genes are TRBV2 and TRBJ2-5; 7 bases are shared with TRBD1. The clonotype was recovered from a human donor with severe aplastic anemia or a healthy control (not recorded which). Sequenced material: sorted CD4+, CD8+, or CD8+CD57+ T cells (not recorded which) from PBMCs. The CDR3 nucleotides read TGTGCCAGCAGGGGGGACAGAGAGACCCAGTACTTC. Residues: CASRGDRETQYF.